Presented here are 20 T cell receptor beta chains from one specimen sequenced in a study of blood T cell repertoires in COVID-19. Generated by immunoSEQ multiplex PCR, the TCRdb table keeps only in-frame clones and is missing some. The table shows tens of thousands of clones, with about 88% occurring only once. The specimen sequenced was peripheral blood. The receptors shown here come from a man aged 60-69 years with acute or convalescent COVID-19.

The genes are TRBV5-1 and TRBJ2-7; 9 nucleotides agree with TRBD1. The junction had 9 bases not matched to a gene; V was cut back by 0 bases and J by 5 bases. Germline-derived CDR1 and CDR2 are SGHRS and YFSETQ. This CDR3 has 16 residues. As DNA, the CDR3 is TGCGCCAGCAGCTTGGGTTTCGGGACAGGGCGCGACGAGCAGTACTTC. It yields the protein CASSLGFGTGRDEQYF.

This rearrangement joins TRBV2 to TRBJ1-2; maybe TRBD1 (6 bases). Trimming shortened V by 8 bases and J by 2 bases, and 27 bases separated the two germline ends. Germline lookup yields CDR1 SNHLY and CDR2 FYNNEI. There are 18 residues in the CDR3. CDR3 protein: CASYSPPGHPRANYGYTF. DNA for the CDR3: TGTGCCAGCTATAGCCCACCGGGACACCCAAGGGCGAACTATGGCTACACCTTC.

V gene TRBV5-1 combines with J gene TRBJ2-1; 10 bases match TRBD1. Trimming removed 3 bases from V and 7 bases from J; junction bases left unmatched: 10. This CDR3 contains 16 residues. Germline-derived CDR1 and CDR2 are SGHRS and YFSETQ. CDR3: CASSWMRDRGGNEQFF. The CDR3 nucleotides read TGCGCCAGCAGCTGGATGAGGGACAGGGGTGGAAATGAGCAGTTCTTC.

This rearrangement joins TRBV27 to TRBJ2-1, with a weak D call TRBD1 (6 bases). This CDR3 has 15 residues. Trimming took off 5 bases at V and 4 bases at J, with 15 bases between the two ends. The germline gives CDR1 MNHEY, CDR2 SMNVEV (reference sequence). CDR3 coding DNA: TGTGCCAGCAGTCCCGGGTGGGGGCGTTACAATGAGCAGTTCTTC. This sequence encodes CASSPGWGRYNEQFF.

The chain couples TRBV3-1 (or the pseudogene TRBV3-2) to TRBJ2-3; TRBD2 agrees at 9 bases. The CDR3 totals 15 residues. After removal of 4 bases from V and 3 bases from J, the junction contained 5 bases not matched to a gene. Germline V lookup: CDR1 LGHDT, CDR2 YNNKEL (reference sequence). The CDR3 protein is CASSLLSGGTDTQYF. DNA of the CDR3: TGTGCCAGCAGCCTCCTGAGCGGGGGGACAGATACGCAGTATTTT.

This chain connects TRBV10-3 to TRBJ1-4; 9 bases line up with TRBD1. Unmatched junction bases numbered 6, after V lost 3 bases and J lost 7 bases. Germline-derived CDR1 and CDR2 are ENHRY and SYGVKD. The CDR3 has 15 residues. CDR3 nucleotides: TGTGCCATCAGTGAAAGGGACAGGGTGACTGAAAAACTGTTTTTT. Its protein is CAISERDRVTEKLFF.

The chain couples TRBV2 to TRBJ1-5; maybe TRBD1 (6 bases). Germline CDR1 is SNHLY and CDR2 is FYNNEI. This CDR3 comprises 16 residues. V dropped 7 bases and J dropped 4 bases, with 20 bases sitting between them. For the CDR3, the DNA is TGTGCCAGCAATTTGGGCAGGGGATCCCTTAATCAGCCCCAGCATTTT. This encodes CASNLGRGSLNQPQHF. The full variable domain, in which reference TRBV2 and TRBJ1-5 provide the parts outside the CDR3, is EPEVTQTPSHQVTQMGQEVILRCVPISNHLYFYWYRQILGQKVEFLVSFYNNEISEKSEIFDDQFSVERPDGSNFTLKIRSTKLEDSAMYFCASNLGRGSLNQPQHFGDGTRLSIL.

V and J are TRBV6-6 and TRBJ2-7, with D perhaps TRBD2 (5 bases). CDR3 length equals 13 residues. The V and J ends lost 11 bases and 2 bases respectively, with 16 bases between them. Looked up from germline, CDR1 is MNHNY and CDR2 is SVGAGI (reference sequence). The CDR3 bases are TGTGCCGCCACGGGATCGCGCCCCTACGAGCAGTACTTC. This encodes CAATGSRPYEQYF.

This clone was seen once. The chain is built from TRBV2 and TRBJ2-3; 9 bases align to TRBD1. The CDR3 sequence is 17 residues long. The V gene end was trimmed by 3 bases and the J gene end by 4 bases; junction bases not matched to a gene: 11. Germline loops: CDR1 SNHLY, CDR2 FYNNEI. The CDR3: CASSDPGVTGGADTQYF. The DNA for the CDR3 is TGTGCCAGCAGTGACCCAGGGGTGACAGGGGGAGCAGATACGCAGTATTTT.

This sequence joins TRBV5-6 and TRBJ1-6; D is unresolved. CDR3 length equals 16 residues. Trimming shortened V by 1 base and J by 0 bases, and 8 bases separated the two germline ends. Germline values: CDR1 SGHDT, CDR2 YYEEEE. Written as DNA, the CDR3 is TGTGCCAGCAGCTTGAGGAGGGACTCCTATAATTCACCCCTCCACTTT. It translates to CASSLRRDSYNSPLHF.

Points on this clone: Other DNA sequences from this sample encode an identical CDR3 as well. This sequence joins TRBV6-5 and TRBJ1-5; a possible D gene is TRBD1 (5 bases). V lost 7 bases to trimming and J lost 2 bases, with 12 bases between them. The CDR3 has 14 amino acids. Germline CDR1 reads MNHEY; CDR2 reads SVGAGI. As DNA, the CDR3 is TGTGCCAGCACTCCACAGGATGGCAATCAGCCCCAGCATTTT. Its protein is CASTPQDGNQPQHF.

V gene TRBV6-6 combines with J gene TRBJ2-7, with D possibly matching TRBD1 (6 bases). CDR3 length equals 12 residues. V lost 5 bases to trimming and J lost 4 bases, with 9 bases between them. The germline V gene has CDR1 MNHNY and CDR2 SVGAGI (reference sequence). This CDR3 reads CASSIQGYEQYF. The CDR3 coding sequence is TGTGCCAGCAGTATACAGGGATACGAGCAGTACTTC.

CDR3 nucleotide sequence: TGTGCCAGCAGCCGCCCCCGGGACAGCCAAGAGACCCAGTACTTC. This codes for CASSRPRDSQETQYF. The genes are TRBV5-4 and TRBJ2-5, with 7 positions matching TRBD1. This CDR3 contains 15 residues. Germline trimming cut 4 bases from V and 1 base from J; bases unmatched to any gene: 7. Germline V lookup: CDR1 SGHNT, CDR2 YYREEE (reference sequence).

The chain has TRBV11-3 and TRBJ1-3, with a possible D match to TRBD1 (6 bases). The germline V and J ends were trimmed by 5 bases and 0 bases, with 8 bases remaining between them. Germline CDR1 SGHNT, CDR2 YENEEA. This CDR3 spans 14 amino acids. The CDR3, as DNA: TGTGCCAGCAGCAAACAGGGCTCTGGAAACACCATATATTTT. Translation gives CASSKQGSGNTIYF. The variable domain in full, with the rest retrieved from reference TRBV11-3 and TRBJ1-3, is EAGVVQSPRYKIIEKKQPVAFWCNPISGHNTLYWYLQNLGQGPELLIRYENEEAVDDSQLPKDRFSAERLKGVDSTLKIQPAELGDSAVYLCASSKQGSGNTIYFGEGSWLTVV.

A note on this clone: A read error may produce the germline difference seen at one junction end. The V and J genes are TRBV4-1 and TRBJ2-2, with a weak D call TRBD2 (5 bases). From germline, CDR1 is MGHRA and CDR2 YSYEKL. The CDR3 totals 13 residues. The CDR3 coding sequence is TGCGCCAGCACCTCCAAGTCCTCCGGGGAACTGTTTTTT. It yields the protein CASTSKSSGELFF.

The chain has TRBV9 and TRBJ1-2, with a possible D match to TRBD1 (5 bases). Germline V gives CDR1 SGDLS, CDR2 YYNGEE. Trimming stripped 4 bases from V and 3 bases from J, with 22 bases between. This CDR3 has 17 amino acids. CDR3 loop: CASSPGGLGRRDYGYTF. For the CDR3, the DNA is TGTGCCAGCAGCCCCGGGGGTTTAGGGAGACGGGACTATGGCTACACCTTC.

V and J are TRBV14 and TRBJ2-7; D is perhaps TRBD1 (6 bases). The CDR3 runs 13 residues. V lost 4 bases, J lost 6 bases, and 13 bases lay in between. Germline V CDR1 and CDR2: SGHDN, FVKESK. CDR3 bases: TGTGCCAGCAGCCTCCGGACAGAGGGCGAGCAGTACTTC. This encodes CASSLRTEGEQYF.

The chain joins TRBV3-1 (or the pseudogene TRBV3-2) to TRBJ1-3; D gene unclear. The CDR3 totals 13 residues. V dropped 4 bases and J dropped 2 bases, with 6 bases sitting between them. The V gene's germline CDR1 is LGHDT and CDR2 YNNKEL (reference sequence). The CDR3 region is CASSPPAGNTIYF. The CDR3 DNA is TGTGCCAGCAGCCCACCGGCTGGAAACACCATATATTTT.

This clone was picked up a small number of times. The chain combines TRBV10-3 with TRBJ2-1; weak D call: TRBD2 (5 bases). The CDR3 runs 14 residues. With 2 bases removed from V and 0 bases from J, the gap between germline ends came to 5 bases. The germline gives CDR1 ENHRY, CDR2 SYGVKD. The CDR3 DNA reads as TGTGCCATCAGTGAGGGGAGCTCCTACAATGAGCAGTTCTTC. This encodes CAISEGSSYNEQFF.

The CDR3 DNA follows: TGCGCCAGCAGCTTGGGATCGACAGGGTTCTTCACAGATACGCAGTATTTT. This gives the protein CASSLGSTGFFTDTQYF. The chain joins TRBV5-1 to TRBJ2-3, with 7 nucleotides matching TRBD1. This CDR3 region has 17 residues. V dropped 0 bases and J dropped 2; count of bases not matched to a gene: 9. From germline, CDR1 is SGHRS and CDR2 YFSETQ.